This T cell receptor beta chain was captured in a study of blood T cell repertoires in COVID-19. About the study: Researchers got acute and convalescent COVID-19 samples from the United States, Italy and Spain.

Germline V gene data show CDR1 as WNHNN and CDR2 as SYGVQD (reference sequence). The CDR3 sequence is 15 residues long. The J segment lost 6 bases and the V segment lost 6 bases, leaving 5 bases of the junction unmatched. Ages ranged from roughly 18 to 100 years, with residence in more than 20 US areas. Assignment of participants to cohorts was predicated upon participant-reported clinical history. Under the authors' procedure: Estimation of nucleated cell counts relied on the amplification of reference gene primers. Generated by immunoSEQ multiplex PCR, the TCRdb table keeps only in-frame clones and is missing some. The V and J calls and clone size were taken over from that table, and D and trimming were inferred from the DNA. The sample records about 280,000 clones, about four fifths being singletons.

The clonotype originates from a man aged 40-49 years who had been exposed to COVID-19. Sequenced sample: PBMCs or T cells enriched from blood (not recorded which). The rearrangement uses TRBV10-1 and TRBJ2-1; TRBD2 aligns across 13 bases. DNA for the CDR3: TGCGCCAGCAGCCCGACTAGCGGGAGGACCAATGAGCAGTTCTTC. Amino acid sequence: CASSPTSGRTNEQFF.